This T cell receptor (beta chain) stems from a study of untreated major depressive disorder. Whole-study results and caveats: TRBV05-01 (Vbeta 5.1) usage was higher in CD4+ T cells of depressed patients than controls.

Every participant had European ancestry. Patients had moderate to severe depression. Blood, about 30 ml, was drawn into EDTA tubes. Enrichment usually gave approximately 95% pure CD4+ T cells. Produced via immunoSEQ multiplex PCR; TCRdb's table is partial and in-frame only. Seen here are 20,000 or so clones, roughly nine tenths observed once, and the top ten hold over 0.5%. Trimming left V 5 bases short and J 7 bases short, with 26 bases between. CDR3 size: 17 residues. In germline, CDR1 is SGHTA, CDR2 FQGTGA. In regard to this clone: What it binds is not known.

The specimen was CD4+ T cells from PBMCs. The receptor was isolated from a woman between 40 and 50 years old with major depressive disorder. The chain is built from TRBV7-3 and TRBJ2-5, with unresolved D. In nucleotides, the CDR3 is TGTGCCAGCAGCCTTTCACCGGGCCAACCCCCTGAGTCGACCCAGTACTTC. This translates into CASSLSPGQPPESTQYF. The full variable domain, in which reference TRBV7-3 and TRBJ2-5 provide the parts outside the CDR3, is GAGVSQTPSNKVTEKGKYVELRCDPISGHTALYWYRQSLGQGPEFLIYFQGTGAADDSGLPNDRFFAVRPEGSVSTLKIQRTERGDSAVYLCASSLSPGQPPESTQYFGPGTRLLVL.